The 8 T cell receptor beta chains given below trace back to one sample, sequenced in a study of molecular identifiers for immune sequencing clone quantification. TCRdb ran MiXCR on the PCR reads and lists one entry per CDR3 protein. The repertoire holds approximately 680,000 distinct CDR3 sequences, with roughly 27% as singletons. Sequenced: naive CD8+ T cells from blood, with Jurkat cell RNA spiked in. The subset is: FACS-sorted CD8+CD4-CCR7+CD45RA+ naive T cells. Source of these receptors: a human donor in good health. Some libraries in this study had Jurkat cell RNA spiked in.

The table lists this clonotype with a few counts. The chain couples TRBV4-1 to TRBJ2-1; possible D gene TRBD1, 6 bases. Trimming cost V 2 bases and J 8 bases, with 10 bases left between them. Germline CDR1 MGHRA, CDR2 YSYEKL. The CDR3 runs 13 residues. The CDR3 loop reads CASSQIRGDEQFF. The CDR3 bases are TGCGCCAGCAGCCAAATCAGGGGCGATGAGCAGTTCTTC.

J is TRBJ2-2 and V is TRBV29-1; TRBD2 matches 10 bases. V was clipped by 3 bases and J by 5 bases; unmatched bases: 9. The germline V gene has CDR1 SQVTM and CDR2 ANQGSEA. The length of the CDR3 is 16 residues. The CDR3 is CSVEGLAGARTGELFF. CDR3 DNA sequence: TGCAGCGTTGAGGGGCTAGCGGGGGCCAGAACCGGGGAGCTGTTTTTT.

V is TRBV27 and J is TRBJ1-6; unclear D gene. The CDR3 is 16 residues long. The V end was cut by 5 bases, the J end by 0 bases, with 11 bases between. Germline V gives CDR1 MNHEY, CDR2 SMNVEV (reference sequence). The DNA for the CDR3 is TGTGCCAGCAGTCCCCATTCGAGCTCCTATAATTCACCCCTCCACTTT. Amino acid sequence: CASSPHSSSYNSPLHF.

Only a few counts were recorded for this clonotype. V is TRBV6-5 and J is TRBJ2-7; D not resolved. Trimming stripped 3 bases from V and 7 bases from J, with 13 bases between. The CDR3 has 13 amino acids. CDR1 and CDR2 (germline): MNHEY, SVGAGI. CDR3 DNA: TGTGCCAGCAGTTATTCTTTCGCTTTTGAGCAGTACTTC. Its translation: CASSYSFAFEQYF.

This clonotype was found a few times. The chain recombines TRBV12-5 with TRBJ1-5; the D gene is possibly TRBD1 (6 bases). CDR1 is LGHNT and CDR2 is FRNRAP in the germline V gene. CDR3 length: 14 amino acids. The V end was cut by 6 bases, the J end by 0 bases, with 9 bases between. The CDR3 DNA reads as TGTGCTAGTGGGAGGGGGAATAGCAATCAGCCCCAGCATTTT. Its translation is CASGRGNSNQPQHF.

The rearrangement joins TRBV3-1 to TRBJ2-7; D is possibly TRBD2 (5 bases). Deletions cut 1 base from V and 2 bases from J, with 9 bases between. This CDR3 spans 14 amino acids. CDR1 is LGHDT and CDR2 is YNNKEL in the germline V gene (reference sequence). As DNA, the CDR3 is TGTGCCAGCAGCCAAGGCGGGCTGACCTACGAGCAGTACTTC. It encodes CASSQGGLTYEQYF.

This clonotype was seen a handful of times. The chain's CDR3 is CSAEGQGSTEAFF. The CDR3 DNA sequence: TGCAGTGCCGAAGGACAGGGGAGCACTGAAGCTTTCTTT. The chain combines TRBV20-1 with TRBJ1-1; 9 bases are shared with TRBD1. The V gene's germline CDR1 is DFQATT and CDR2 SNEGSKA (reference sequence). Germline trimming cut 6 bases from V and 4 bases from J; bases unmatched to any gene: 6. CDR3 length equals 13 residues.

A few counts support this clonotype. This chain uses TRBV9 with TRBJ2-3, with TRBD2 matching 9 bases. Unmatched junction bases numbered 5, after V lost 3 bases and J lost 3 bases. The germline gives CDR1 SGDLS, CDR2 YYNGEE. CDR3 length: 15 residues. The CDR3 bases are TGTGCCAGCAGCGAGGCGGGAGGGCAAACAGATACGCAGTATTTT. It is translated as CASSEAGGQTDTQYF.